Below, 27 T cell receptor beta chains from the same sample are listed, as sequenced in a study of blood T cell repertoires in COVID-19. The table came from immunoSEQ multiplex PCR; TCRdb's copy has only in-frame clones and leaves some out. The sample includes more than 300,000 clones, roughly nine tenths of them seen just once. The sequenced sample consisted of PBMCs or T cells enriched from blood (not recorded which). The receptors here all came from a woman in her twenties or thirties who had been exposed to COVID-19.

V usage is TRBV7-9 and J usage is TRBJ2-3; 7 positions agree with TRBD1. CDR1 and CDR2 (germline): SEHNR, FQNEAQ (reference sequence). V gave up 0 bases and J gave up 6 bases; unmatched junction bases: 3. This CDR3 region has 14 residues. CDR3 region: CASSLAGQPDTQYF. Written as DNA, the CDR3 is TGTGCCAGCAGCTTAGCGGGACAGCCGGATACGCAGTATTTT. The full variable domain, in which reference TRBV7-9 and TRBJ2-3 provide the parts outside the CDR3, is DTGVSQNPRHKITKRGQNVTFRCDPISEHNRLYWYRQTLGQGPEFLTYFQNEAQLEKSRLLSDRFSAERPKGSFSTLEIQRTEQGDSAMYLCASSLAGQPDTQYFGPGTRLTVL.

The V call is TRBV2, the J call TRBJ2-1; TRBD2 matches at 11 bases. Unmatched junction bases numbered 7, after V lost 5 bases and J lost 1 base. In germline, CDR1 is SNHLY, CDR2 FYNNEI. The CDR3 loop spans 17 amino acids. As DNA, the CDR3 is TGTGCCAGCAGTTATCTTGGGACTAGCGGTTCCTACAATGAGCAGTTCTTC. Its translation: CASSYLGTSGSYNEQFF.

This chain links TRBV27 with TRBJ2-3; 7 bases are shared with TRBD1. The J segment lost 0 bases and the V segment lost 2 bases, leaving 2 bases of the junction unmatched. CDR3 length: 15 amino acids. Per the germline V gene, CDR1 is MNHEY and CDR2 is SMNVEV (reference sequence). The CDR3, as DNA: TGTGCCAGCAGTTTAAGGGGGCAGAGCACAGATACGCAGTATTTT. Translation: CASSLRGQSTDTQYF.

The chain is built from TRBV9 and TRBJ1-2, with 7 bases identical to TRBD1. Trimming at V came to 4 bases and at J to 1 base, leaving 10 bases not matched to a gene. The germline V gene encodes CDR1 SGDLS and CDR2 YYNGEE. The CDR3 extends over 16 amino acids. CDR3 region: CASSRTRDSLNYGYTF. The CDR3 bases are TGTGCCAGCAGCAGAACACGGGACAGCCTTAACTATGGCTACACCTTC.

This chain connects TRBV7-9 to TRBJ1-5, with TRBD1 as a possible D gene (6 bases). CDR3 length: 14 residues. V lost 4 bases and J lost 6, with 13 bases in between. Germline assignment: CDR1 SEHNR and CDR2 FQNEAQ (reference sequence). This CDR3 reads CASSSGTRGQPQHF. The CDR3 region has the DNA TGTGCCAGCAGCTCAGGGACAAGGGGTCAGCCCCAGCATTTT.

This chain links TRBV7-6 with TRBJ2-7, with D possibly matching TRBD1 (6 bases). V dropped 5 bases and J dropped 3 bases, with 17 bases sitting between them. Germline-derived CDR1 and CDR2 are SGHVS and FNYEAQ. CDR3 length: 15 amino acids. The CDR3 sequence is CASSATWDTNYEQYF. The DNA for the CDR3 is TGTGCCAGCAGCGCGACTTGGGACACTAACTACGAGCAGTACTTC.

In its sample, this clone was seen once. V and J are TRBV9 and TRBJ2-5, with D maybe TRBD2 (6 bases). The CDR3 has 13 residues. Trimming cost V 0 bases and J 5 bases, with 8 bases left between them. In germline, CDR1 is SGDLS, CDR2 YYNGEE. DNA of the CDR3: TGTGCCAGCAGCGTAGGGGGGAGGGAGACCCAGTACTTC. Translating it yields CASSVGGRETQYF.

This chain connects TRBV24-1 to TRBJ1-5, with 9 nucleotides matching TRBD1. The germline V gene has CDR1 KGHDR and CDR2 SFDVKD. Trimming cost V 4 bases and J 1 base; bases outside gene matches: 4. The CDR3 is 16 residues long. The CDR3 DNA reads TGTGCCACCAGTGACCGCGGACAGGGGAGCAATCAGCCCCAGCATTTT. It specifies CATSDRGQGSNQPQHF.

V usage is TRBV4-3 and J usage is TRBJ2-1, with 11 bases that match TRBD2. Germline CDR1 reads LGHNA; CDR2 reads YSLEER. Trimming at V came to 4 bases and at J to 1 base, leaving 0 bases not matched to a gene. CDR3 length equals 15 residues. Here the CDR3 reads CASSPSGGSYNEQFF. The CDR3 DNA sequence: TGCGCCAGCAGCCCTAGCGGGGGGTCCTACAATGAGCAGTTCTTC.

The rearrangement uses TRBV18 and TRBJ1-2; TRBD1 matches 9 bases. Germline assignment: CDR1 KGHSH and CDR2 LQKENI. V lost 4 bases and J lost 8; bases outside the gene matches: 11. The CDR3 spans 15 residues. The CDR3 is CASSLRTGTGHGYTF. In nucleotides, the CDR3 is TGTGCCAGCTCACTCAGAACCGGGACAGGGCACGGCTACACCTTC.

This sequence joins TRBV5-6 and TRBJ2-3; the match to TRBD1 covers 10 bases. The CDR3 has 14 residues. After removal of 2 bases from V and 6 bases from J, the junction contained 3 bases not matched to a gene. CDR1 and CDR2 (germline): SGHDT, YYEEEE. The CDR3 DNA sequence: TGTGCCAGCAGCTTTGACAGGGGGCGGGATACGCAGTATTTT. It codes for CASSFDRGRDTQYF. The variable domain in full, completed from reference TRBV5-6 and TRBJ2-3, reads DAGVTQSPTHLIKTRGQQVTLRCSPKSGHDTVSWYQQALGQGPQFIFQYYEEEERQRGNFPDRFSGHQFPNYSSELNVNALLLGDSALYLCASSFDRGRDTQYFGPGTRLTVL.

This rearrangement joins TRBV11-2 to TRBJ2-1, with a possible D match to TRBD2 (5 bases). Germline V gene sequence: CDR1 SGHAT, CDR2 FQNNGV. This CDR3 region has 17 residues. V was trimmed by 2 bases and J by 6 bases, leaving 20 bases between them. CDR3 in amino acids: CASSLITAGATVNEQFF. The CDR3, as DNA: TGTGCCAGCAGCTTAATTACGGCGGGCGCAACGGTCAATGAGCAGTTCTTC.

The CDR3 DNA reads as TGTGCCAGCAGCTTTGGGGACACATGGTACCTACGTTATGGCTACACCTTC. Translated: CASSFGDTWYLRYGYTF. The V call is TRBV7-2, the J call TRBJ1-2; D is possibly TRBD1 (6 bases). Germline CDR1 reads SGHTA; CDR2 reads FQGNSA. V dropped 3 bases and J dropped 5 bases, with 22 bases sitting between them. This CDR3 region has 17 residues.

The rearrangement links TRBV9 to TRBJ2-1; weak D call: TRBD1 (6 bases). Trimming removed 3 bases from V and 6 bases from J, with 13 bases in between. The CDR3 contains 14 residues. CDR1 is SGDLS and CDR2 is YYNGEE in the germline V gene. The CDR3: CASSGGRGSNEQFF. The DNA of the CDR3 is TGTGCCAGCAGCGGGGGGCGAGGATCCAATGAGCAGTTCTTC.

The chain employs TRBV6-6 and TRBJ1-2; TRBD1 might be the D (6 bases). The CDR3 totals 13 residues. Germline V gene sequence: CDR1 MNHNY, CDR2 SVGAGI (reference sequence). Trimming left V 8 bases short and J 14 bases short, with 24 bases between. DNA of the CDR3: TGTGCCAGCCTTAACTTTCAGGGGAGTCAGGTAACCTTC. Protein product: CASLNFQGSQVTF.

CDR3: CASSLEGGPYEQYF. The CDR3 DNA is TGTGCCAGCAGCTTAGAGGGGGGGCCGTACGAGCAGTACTTC. V gene TRBV7-9 combines with J gene TRBJ2-7; weak D call: TRBD2 (7 bases). Germline CDR1 and CDR2: SEHNR and FQNEAQ (reference sequence). The V end lost 1 base, the J end lost 4 bases, and 11 bases lay between the germline ends. The CDR3 runs to 14 residues.

The chain combines TRBV3-1 (or the pseudogene TRBV3-2) with TRBJ1-1; 10 positions match TRBD1. Germline V gene lookup returns CDR1 LGHDT and CDR2 YNNKEL (reference sequence). The CDR3 covers 16 residues. V lost 6 bases and J lost 3; bases outside the gene matches: 10. CDR3 bases: TGTGCCAGCAGACCGACAGGGGGCGCGGTGGACACTGAAGCTTTCTTT. As protein: CASRPTGGAVDTEAFF.

The chain is built from TRBV7-2 and TRBJ2-5; 11 positions match TRBD2. The CDR3 loop spans 16 amino acids. Germline loops: CDR1 SGHTA, CDR2 FQGNSA. V gave up 4 bases and J gave up 5 bases; unmatched junction bases: 9. The CDR3 bases are TGTGCCAGCAGCTCTTCAGGACTAGCGGGTCGGGAGACCCAGTACTTC. Its protein is CASSSSGLAGRETQYF.

This sequence joins TRBV19 and TRBJ1-2; D may be TRBD1 (5 bases). Germline lookup yields CDR1 LNHDA and CDR2 SQIVND (reference sequence). Trimming cost V 7 bases and J 3 bases, with 21 bases left between them. The CDR3 length is 16 residues. The CDR3 DNA follows: TGTGCCAGTAAACCAGGGCCGGCCACTGGGCACTATGGCTACACCTTC. This sequence encodes CASKPGPATGHYGYTF.

The chain uses TRBV19 and TRBJ2-5, with 8 bases fitting TRBD1. The ends lost 6 bases at V and 4 bases at J; junction bases unmatched: 10. The CDR3 covers 15 residues. Germline V gives CDR1 LNHDA, CDR2 SQIVND (reference sequence). The CDR3 region is CASSEGQGGRETQYF. CDR3 DNA: TGTGCCAGTAGCGAAGGACAGGGCGGGCGAGAGACCCAGTACTTC.

Written as DNA, the CDR3 is TGTGCCAGCAGCTTAGCGTCTTTTTCCAGTACCCATGAAAAACTGTTTTTT. Translating it yields CASSLASFSSTHEKLFF. The chain joins TRBV7-6 to TRBJ1-4; D gene unclear. In germline, CDR1 is SGHVS, CDR2 FNYEAQ. CDR3 size: 17 residues. Trimming left V 0 bases short and J 6 bases short, with 17 bases between.

The V and J genes are TRBV27 and TRBJ2-7, with unresolved D. CDR1 is MNHEY, CDR2 SMNVEV, per germline (reference sequence). The germline V and J ends were trimmed by 8 bases and 0 bases, with 11 bases remaining between them. The CDR3 extends over 13 amino acids. The CDR3 loop reads CASGTTASYEQYF. The CDR3 nucleotides are TGTGCCAGCGGTACGACTGCCTCCTACGAGCAGTACTTC.

The V gene is TRBV7-2, the J gene TRBJ1-1; 8 positions agree with TRBD1. V shed 4 bases, J shed 0 bases, and the junction held 10 bases outside the gene matches. The CDR3 is 17 amino acids. CDR1 is SGHTA and CDR2 is FQGNSA in the germline V gene. CDR3 DNA: TGTGCCAGCAGCTCCCCTCTCAGGGGGCCGGTGAACACTGAAGCTTTCTTT. It specifies CASSSPLRGPVNTEAFF.

The V call is TRBV12-3 or TRBV12-4, the J call TRBJ2-7; possible D gene TRBD2, 6 bases. There are 12 residues in the CDR3. V lost 2 bases, J lost 6 bases, and 8 bases lay in between. CDR3 amino acids: CASSLFGGEQYF. DNA for the CDR3: TGTGCCAGCAGTTTATTCGGGGGCGAGCAGTACTTC.

The CDR3 here is CASSLKTASSEAFF. The CDR3 DNA reads as TGTGCCAGCAGCCTTAAGACAGCGTCGAGTGAAGCTTTCTTT. The chain combines TRBV5-4 with TRBJ1-1; a weak D match, TRBD1 (5 bases). Trimming removed 4 bases at V and 7 bases at J, with 17 bases between. In germline, CDR1 is SGHNT, CDR2 YYREEE (reference sequence). The CDR3 sequence is 14 residues long.

The gene calls are TRBV4-1 and TRBJ1-2; perhaps TRBD1 as D (6 bases). There are 16 residues in the CDR3. Germline values: CDR1 MGHRA, CDR2 YSYEKL. Trimming cost V 1 base and J 8 bases, with 20 bases left between them. Here the CDR3 reads CASSQAGLRGARGYTF. In nucleotides, the CDR3 is TGCGCCAGCAGCCAAGCGGGGCTCCGGGGGGCGAGAGGCTACACCTTC.

The chain joins TRBV7-2 to TRBJ1-2; D not resolved. Germline CDR1 SGHTA, CDR2 FQGNSA. The CDR3 is 15 amino acids. V dropped 2 bases and J dropped 4 bases, with 14 bases sitting between them. The CDR3: CASSLWRLGGYGYTF. The CDR3 nucleotides read TGTGCCAGCAGCTTATGGCGCCTAGGAGGCTATGGCTACACCTTC.